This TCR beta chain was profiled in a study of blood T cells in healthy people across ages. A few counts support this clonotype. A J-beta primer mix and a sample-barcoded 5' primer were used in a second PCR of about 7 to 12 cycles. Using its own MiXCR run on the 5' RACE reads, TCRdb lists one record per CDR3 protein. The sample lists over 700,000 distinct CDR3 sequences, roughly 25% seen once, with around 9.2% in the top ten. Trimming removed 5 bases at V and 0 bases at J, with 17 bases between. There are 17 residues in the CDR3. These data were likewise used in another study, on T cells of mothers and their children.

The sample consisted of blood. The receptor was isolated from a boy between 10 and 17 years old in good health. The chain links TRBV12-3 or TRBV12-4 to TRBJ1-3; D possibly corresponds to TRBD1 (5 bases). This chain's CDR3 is CASSPPVTGYSGNTIYF. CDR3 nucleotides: TGTGCCAGCAGTCCGCCGGTAACAGGATACTCTGGAAACACCATATATTTT.